These T cell receptor beta chains were read from a single sample in a study of shared clonotypes between healthy human individuals. The method was immunoSEQ multiplex PCR; TCRdb's version includes in-frame clones alone and lacks a portion of them. Of roughly 2,300,000 clones in the sample, around 90% were seen once. The material sequenced was naive CD4+ T cells from PBMCs. Receptor source: a man in his late teens or twenties in good health. Some clones in this sample may be carry-over from other donors' samples. CDR3s include the opening cysteine and the closing phenylalanine or tryptophan.

v_call,cdr3_length,j_call,cdr3_aa
TRBV28,13,TRBJ2-7,CASLVQGGMEQYF
TRBV7-3,13,TRBJ1-1,CASSQGANTEAFF
TRBV5-4,15,TRBJ2-3,CASSYGGGVADTQYF
TRBV5-4,15,TRBJ2-2,CASSPDTRGTGELFF
TRBV19,13,TRBJ1-1,CASSRDGGTEAFF
TRBV7-2,14,TRBJ2-7,CASSLRGNSYEQYF
TRBV6-4,16,TRBJ2-3,CASRDPPGQTTDTQYF
TRBV25-1,12,TRBJ1-2,CATSVTGYGYTF
TRBV7-2,14,TRBJ1-2,CASSLDRLQRGYTF
TRBV18,14,TRBJ2-7,CASSVTGEVYEQYF
TRBV5-6,12,TRBJ2-7,CASSRVSGEQYF
TRBV9,16,TRBJ1-1,CASSVAIQGWGTEAFF
TRBV7-2,15,TRBJ1-1,CASSLALGVYTEAFF
TRBV28,17,TRBJ2-5,CASTYPAAGAGGWTQYF
TRBV5-6,13,TRBJ2-7,CATRKRQGNEQYF
TRBV6-5,14,TRBJ2-3,CASSLQGNTDTQYF
TRBV4-3,14,TRBJ1-1,CASSQKTGYTEAFF
TRBV5-1,15,TRBJ1-5,CASSAMGTEGQPQHF
TRBV10-3,13,TRBJ1-1,CAIKLSANTEAFF
TRBV27,16,TRBJ1-4,CASSRISGTTNEKLFF
TRBV11-2,16,TRBJ2-7,CASSLDASGGGYEQYF
TRBV28,18,TRBJ1-1,CASSPKFRGLGKNTEAFF
TRBV5-1,13,TRBJ2-7,CASSLEGGREQYF
TRBV7-8,15,TRBJ2-3,CASSLDSSSTDTQYF
TRBV19,18,TRBJ2-3,CASSIEARGWGSTDTQYF
TRBV7-2,16,TRBJ2-7,CASSLRPTSGNDEQYF
TRBV29-1,13,TRBJ1-1,CSPTRSLNTEAFF
TRBV7-2,15,TRBJ2-7,CASSSDGQGLYEQYF
TRBV7-9,13,TRBJ1-1,CASSLSGNTEAFF
TRBV25-1,15,TRBJ1-3,CASSESSGAGNTIYF
TRBV23-1,15,TRBJ1-3,CASSLQLRSGNTIYF
TRBV5-1,14,TRBJ2-7,CASSTGTLSNEQYF
TRBV7-3,15,TRBJ1-2,CASSETGVANYGYTF
TRBV5-1,12,TRBJ1-2,CASSSDLTGYTF
TRBV11-2,16,TRBJ2-1,CASSSGAGGPYNEQFF
TRBV29-1,12,TRBJ1-1,CSVLSGGTEAFF
TRBV7-9,11,TRBJ2-5,CASSPGGTQYF
TRBV5-1,17,TRBJ1-2,CASSPAPSQGAGYGYTF
TRBV5-1,16,TRBJ2-3,CASYPPRATSTDTQYF
TRBV4-1,16,TRBJ2-2,CASSQDGVLGTGELFF
TRBV5-1,16,TRBJ2-3,CASSQGTSGRIDTQYF
TRBV28,13,TRBJ2-3,CASTGVAWNTQYF
TRBV28,12,TRBJ1-2,CASSLRGYGYTF
TRBV2,13,TRBJ1-4,CASRLTGAEKLFF
TRBV2,11,TRBJ1-3,CASSPGNTIYF
TRBV11-3,17,TRBJ1-5,CASSHGCRGDSNQPQHF
TRBV19,15,TRBJ2-7,CASSMYGTDYLQQYF
TRBV2,15,TRBJ1-5,CASSGGGSGNQPQHF
TRBV6-5,14,TRBJ1-1,CASSYRGVGTEAFF
TRBV9,15,TRBJ2-1,CASSELAGNTDEQFF
TRBV14,12,TRBJ2-5,CASSPNLETQYF
TRBV27,14,TRBJ1-2,CASSRDSSLYGYTF
TRBV7-9,15,TRBJ2-7,CASSFMASVLYEQYF
TRBV6-1,15,TRBJ2-3,CASTLLAGAIDTQYF
TRBV27,14,TRBJ2-2,CASGSWTNTGELFF